This TCR beta chain stems from a study of OX40 agonist ivuxolimab in advanced cancers. Clones were sequenced by immunoSEQ multiplex PCR, and TCRdb holds only the in-frame ones, with some missing. The table lists fewer than 90,000 clones, about 91% of them singletons. Germline lookup yields CDR1 MDHEN and CDR2 SYDVKM. V gave up 6 bases and J gave up 8 bases, with 13 bases separating them. The CDR3 has 12 amino acids. Material: CD4+ or CD8+ T cells sorted from blood, obtained in a trial of the OX40 agonist ivuxolimab. This chain joins TRBV28 and TRBJ1-2; possibly TRBD1 for D (6 bases). This clonotype was obtained from an adult with an advanced solid tumor such as melanoma, head and neck, liver or kidney cancer. The CDR3 reads CASSLQGSGYTF. The CDR3 DNA sequence: TGTGCCAGCAGCCTACAGGGTAGCGGCTACACCTTC.